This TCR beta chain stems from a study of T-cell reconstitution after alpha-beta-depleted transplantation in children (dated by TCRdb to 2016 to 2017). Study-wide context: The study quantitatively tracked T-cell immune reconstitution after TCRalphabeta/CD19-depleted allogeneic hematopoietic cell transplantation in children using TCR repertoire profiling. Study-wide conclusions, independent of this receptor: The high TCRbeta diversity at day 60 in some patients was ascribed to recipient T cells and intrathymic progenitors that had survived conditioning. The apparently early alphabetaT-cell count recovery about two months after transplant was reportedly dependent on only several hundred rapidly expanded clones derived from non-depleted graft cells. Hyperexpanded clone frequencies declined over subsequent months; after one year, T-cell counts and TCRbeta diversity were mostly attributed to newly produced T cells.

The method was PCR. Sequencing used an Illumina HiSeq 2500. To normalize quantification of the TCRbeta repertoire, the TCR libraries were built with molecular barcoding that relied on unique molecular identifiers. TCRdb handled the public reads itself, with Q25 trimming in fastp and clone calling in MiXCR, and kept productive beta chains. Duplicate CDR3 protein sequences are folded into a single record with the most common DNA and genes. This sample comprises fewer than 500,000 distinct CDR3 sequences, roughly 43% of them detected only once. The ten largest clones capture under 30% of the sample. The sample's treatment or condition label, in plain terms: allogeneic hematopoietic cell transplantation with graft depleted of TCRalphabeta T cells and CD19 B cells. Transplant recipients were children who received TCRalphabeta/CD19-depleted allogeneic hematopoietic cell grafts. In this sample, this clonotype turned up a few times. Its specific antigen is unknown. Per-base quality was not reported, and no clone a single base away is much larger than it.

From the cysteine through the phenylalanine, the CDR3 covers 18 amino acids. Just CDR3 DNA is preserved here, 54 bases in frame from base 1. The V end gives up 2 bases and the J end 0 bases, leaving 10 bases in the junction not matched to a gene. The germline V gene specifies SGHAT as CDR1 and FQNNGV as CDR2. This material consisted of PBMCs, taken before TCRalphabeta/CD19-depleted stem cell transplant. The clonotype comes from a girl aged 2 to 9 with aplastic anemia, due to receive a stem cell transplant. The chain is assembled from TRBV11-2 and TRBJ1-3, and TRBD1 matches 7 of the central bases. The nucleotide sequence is TGTGCCAGCAGCTTATCCCCCTACCGGGACAGCTCTGGAAACACCATATATTTT. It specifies CASSLSPYRDSSGNTIYF.